The clone carrying this T cell receptor beta chain was recorded once. Its specificity is not known. The data belong to a study of T cell responses to AZD1222 COVID-19 vaccine. Overall study results and limits: With two AZD1222 doses given, Spike-specific TCR breadth and depth both rose. With dominance at 160-218 and 743-854, vaccine-associated CD4 TCRs spanned spike.

Trimming left V 4 bases short and J 0 bases short, with 7 bases between. Germline assignment: CDR1 SGHRS and CDR2 YFSETQ. CDR3 size: 14 residues. Pooling of second doses given at about 4 or about 12 weeks was done. The protocol was immunoSEQ multiplex PCR, while the TCRdb copy is restricted to in-frame clones and leaves out a portion. The sample lists approximately 89,000 clones, just over 90% seen once, with less than 6% in the top ten. V is TRBV5-1 and J is TRBJ1-4; no definite D call. Specimen: peripheral blood, collected 28 days after the second AZD1222 dose. The TCR comes from an adult who received the AZD1222 COVID-19 vaccine. CDR3: CASSPQATNEKLFF. The DNA of the CDR3 is TGCGCCAGCAGCCCCCAGGCAACTAATGAAAAACTGTTTTTT. Drawing the rest from reference TRBV5-1 and TRBJ1-4, the complete variable domain is KAGVTQTPRYLIKTRGQQVTLSCSPISGHRSVSWYQQTPGQGLQFLFEYFSETQRNKGNFPGRFSGRQFSNSRSEMNVSTLELGDSALYLCASSPQATNEKLFFGSGTQLSVL.